Listed below are T cell receptor beta chains from one sample, sequenced in a study of blood T cell repertoires in COVID-19. Only in-frame clones appear in the TCRdb table, and some are missing; sequencing was by immunoSEQ multiplex PCR. Seen here are 100,000 or so clones, more than 80% observed once, and the top ten hold 3.5% to 5%. Sample: peripheral blood. The source of these receptors is a human donor in a cohort sampled during active COVID-19. Both conserved end residues are part of each CDR3. The order of the fields is V gene, J gene, CDR3 protein.

>TRBV5-1|TRBJ2-7
CASSLVSGSYEQYF
>TRBV6-5|TRBJ2-1
CASTSMGGAGNEQFF
>TRBV5-1|TRBJ1-1
CASSLVSGNTEAFF
>TRBV6-2/TRBV6-3|TRBJ1-6
CASSYHRDRSNSPLHF
>TRBV9|TRBJ2-7
CASSVGTGQGARYEQYF
>TRBV27|TRBJ2-1
CASSLGTGKGAINEQFF
>TRBV19|TRBJ2-2
CASSTQGARGTGELFF
>TRBV27|TRBJ1-1
CASSTYSGGYTEAFF
>TRBV3-1/TRBV3-2|TRBJ2-2
CASSQGLAGGQTGELFF
>TRBV19|TRBJ1-2
CASGERRTPYGYTF
>TRBV7-9|TRBJ1-2
CASSYGQGATVWGYTF
>TRBV10-1|TRBJ2-5
CASSDRDRRNQETQYF
>TRBV5-5|TRBJ2-5
CASSFRPTGRETQYF
>TRBV6-5|TRBJ1-2
CASSYSRTGGGYGYTF